The 25 T cell receptor beta chains given below trace back to one sample, sequenced in a study of blood T cell repertoires in COVID-19. TCRdb's table, derived via immunoSEQ multiplex PCR, lists solely in-frame clones and lacks some. The data show approximately 210,000 clones, approximately 90% seen once. Material for sequencing was PBMCs or T cells enriched from blood (not recorded which). These receptors came from a woman aged 25 to 39 who had recovered from COVID-19.

The chain has TRBV7-8 and TRBJ1-2; 12 nucleotides match TRBD1. Losses at the gene ends were 5 bases for V and 4 bases for J; bases not matched to a gene: 11. Germline-derived CDR1 and CDR2 are SGHVS and FQNEAQ. This CDR3 has 17 amino acids. CDR3 coding DNA: TGTGCCAGCAGCCCCGGGACAGGGGGCGCAACGGGCTATGGCTACACCTTC. Its protein product is CASSPGTGGATGYGYTF.

The CDR3 loop reads CAISDVRGKLFF. The CDR3 DNA follows: TGTGCCATATCAGACGTCCGGGGAAAACTGTTTTTT. The rearrangement links TRBV10-3 to TRBJ1-4; D gene uncertain. V shed 9 bases and J shed 10 bases, with 15 bases lying between them. CDR1 is ENHRY, CDR2 SYGVKD, per germline. The CDR3 has 12 residues.

This clone was seen a handful of times. The J gene is TRBJ2-7, the V gene TRBV29-1; D gene unclear. The V and J ends lost 7 bases and 0 bases respectively, with 10 bases between them. Per germline, CDR1 SQVTM and CDR2 ANQGSEA. There are 12 residues in the CDR3. CDR3: CSGTTTSYEQYF. DNA for the CDR3: TGCAGCGGAACTACCACCTCCTACGAGCAGTACTTC.

The rearrangement uses TRBV3-1 (or the pseudogene TRBV3-2) and TRBJ1-1; a possible D gene is TRBD1 (5 bases). Germline loops: CDR1 LGHDT, CDR2 YNNKEL (reference sequence). V lost 2 bases to trimming and J lost 5 bases, with 12 bases between them. This CDR3 has 14 amino acids. CDR3 residues: CASSQRGGATEAFF. The CDR3 DNA sequence: TGTGCCAGCAGCCAACGGGGGGGAGCAACTGAAGCTTTCTTT.

The rearrangement joins TRBV5-1 to TRBJ2-1, with TRBD1 identical over 12 bases. Germline values: CDR1 SGHRS, CDR2 YFSETQ. The CDR3 has 15 residues. V trimming: 4 bases; J trimming: 7 bases; junction bases outside the gene matches: 6. The CDR3 spells CASSPGTGGRNEQFF. Here the CDR3 DNA reads TGCGCCAGCAGCCCCGGGACAGGGGGCAGGAATGAGCAGTTCTTC.

The chain is built from TRBV7-9 and TRBJ2-5; D is possibly TRBD1 (6 bases). V was trimmed by 4 bases and J by 0 bases, leaving 12 bases between them. The CDR3 sequence is 15 residues long. Per the germline V gene, CDR1 is SEHNR and CDR2 is FQNEAQ (reference sequence). CDR3 coding DNA: TGTGCCAGCAGCTCTTTGGCAGGGGACCAAGAGACCCAGTACTTC. The encoded protein is CASSSLAGDQETQYF.

The chain joins TRBV30 to TRBJ1-3; possible D gene TRBD1, 5 bases. CDR1 is GTSNPN and CDR2 is SVGIG in the germline V gene (reference sequence). Trimming left V 5 bases short and J 4 bases short, with 9 bases between. The CDR3 sequence is 12 residues long. The CDR3 nucleotides read TGTGCCTGGGCAGGGTACGGAAACACCATATATTTT. This translates into CAWAGYGNTIYF.

V usage is TRBV4-3 and J usage is TRBJ2-7; TRBD1 aligns across 9 bases. After removal of 5 bases from V and 2 bases from J, the junction contained 7 bases not matched to a gene. The germline V gene has CDR1 LGHNA and CDR2 YSLEER. The CDR3 extends over 15 amino acids. CDR3 DNA sequence: TGCGCCAGCAGCAACCGGGACAGGGTCCCCTACGAGCAGTACTTC. Translation: CASSNRDRVPYEQYF.

The CDR3 sequence is CASSLSPDIHGYTF. The CDR3 coding sequence is TGTGCCAGCAGCTTAAGCCCGGACATCCATGGCTACACCTTC. This chain joins TRBV7-2 and TRBJ1-2; tentative D call: TRBD1 (5 bases). From germline, CDR1 is SGHTA and CDR2 FQGNSA. The CDR3 runs 14 residues. Trimming removed 2 bases from V and 6 bases from J, with 13 bases in between.

This chain connects TRBV18 to TRBJ1-1; no clear D. V was cut by 3 bases and J by 9 bases, with 14 bases left in between. The CDR3 spans 13 residues. CDR1 and CDR2 (germline): KGHSH, LQKENI. CDR3: CASSPDERGKAFF. CDR3 in DNA: TGTGCCAGCTCACCGGATGAGAGAGGGAAAGCTTTCTTT.

The chain joins TRBV24-1 to TRBJ1-1, with a possible D match to TRBD1 (5 bases). CDR1 and CDR2 from the germline V gene are KGHDR and SFDVKD. V was pared by 7 bases and J by 1 base, with 12 bases between. The CDR3 loop spans 14 amino acids. Written as DNA, the CDR3 is TGTGCCACCAGGAGCGAACAGGAGAACACTGAAGCTTTCTTT. Translated: CATRSEQENTEAFF.

V and J are TRBV9 and TRBJ2-1; the D gene is possibly TRBD2 (5 bases). The ends were cut back, 4 bases at V and 8 bases at J, with 10 bases in the middle. Germline CDR1 and CDR2: SGDLS and YYNGEE. CDR3 length equals 12 residues. As DNA, the CDR3 is TGTGCCAGCAGCTCTTTTAGCGATGAGCAGTTCTTC. This sequence encodes CASSSFSDEQFF.

The genes are TRBV5-6 and TRBJ2-7, with D possibly TRBD2 on 6 matching bases. V lost 0 bases and J lost 0, with 13 bases in between. Germline V gene sequence: CDR1 SGHDT, CDR2 YYEEEE. This CDR3 is built from 16 residues. The CDR3 region is CASSLVGGLSSYEQYF. CDR3 DNA: TGTGCCAGCAGCTTGGTGGGCGGACTAAGCTCCTACGAGCAGTACTTC.

Note on this clone: This sample also contains other DNA sequences that code for the same CDR3. V is TRBV11-3 and J is TRBJ2-2; TRBD2 matches at 7 bases. CDR1 and CDR2 (germline): SGHNT, YENEEA. The CDR3 runs 14 residues. Trimming at V came to 6 bases and at J to 4 bases, leaving 5 bases not matched to a gene. The CDR3 DNA is TGTGCCAGCAGGCGGGAGAGCGGCACCGGGGAGCTGTTTTTT. This sequence encodes CASRRESGTGELFF.

The rearrangement links TRBV9 to TRBJ1-2, with 7 nucleotides matching TRBD1. The junction had 7 bases not matched to a gene; V was cut back by 3 bases and J by 8 bases. This CDR3 comprises 13 residues. Germline V gene lookup returns CDR1 SGDLS and CDR2 YYNGEE. The CDR3 DNA reads as TGTGCCAGCAGCGCATCCGGACAGGAGGGCTACACCTTC. Its protein product is CASSASGQEGYTF.

This sequence joins TRBV19 and TRBJ1-6; weak D call: TRBD1 (5 bases). Per germline, CDR1 LNHDA and CDR2 SQIVND (reference sequence). V was clipped by 1 base and J by 6 bases, with 7 bases between them. This CDR3 is built from 14 residues. The CDR3 DNA is TGTGCCAGTAGTATAGGACAGCTTAATTCACCCCTCCACTTT. Its translation is CASSIGQLNSPLHF.

For the CDR3, the DNA is TGTGCCATCAGGAGGACAGGGGATAATTCACCCCTCCACTTT. As protein: CAIRRTGDNSPLHF. The chain has TRBV10-3 and TRBJ1-6, with 9 bases aligning to TRBD1. The CDR3 is made up of 14 amino acids. Germline loops: CDR1 ENHRY, CDR2 SYGVKD. The junction had 2 bases not matched to a gene; V was cut back by 6 bases and J by 5 bases.

V usage is TRBV2 and J usage is TRBJ2-1; weak D call: TRBD1 (5 bases). The CDR3 has 13 residues. Germline V gene sequence: CDR1 SNHLY, CDR2 FYNNEI. V lost 8 bases, J lost 8 bases, and 16 bases lay in between. The DNA for the CDR3 is TGTGCCAGCGGGCTACAGGTTAGGGATGAGCAGTTCTTC. As protein: CASGLQVRDEQFF.

The chain recombines TRBV18 with TRBJ2-3; 12 bases match TRBD2. This CDR3 has 17 amino acids. Trimming at V came to 5 bases and at J to 5 bases, leaving 11 bases not matched to a gene. Germline V gene sequence: CDR1 KGHSH, CDR2 LQKENI. The CDR3: CASSSNLAGGQKDTQYF. The CDR3 nucleotides read TGTGCCAGCTCATCAAACCTAGCGGGAGGGCAGAAAGATACGCAGTATTTT.

J is TRBJ2-7 and V is TRBV7-9; 12 bases are shared with TRBD2. There are 16 residues in the CDR3. The germline V gene has CDR1 SEHNR and CDR2 FQNEAQ (reference sequence). V trimming: 3 bases; J trimming: 6 bases; junction bases outside the gene matches: 9. DNA of the CDR3: TGTGCCAGCAGCTTGGTCCCTAGCGGGAGGGAATTCGAGCAGTACTTC. The encoded protein is CASSLVPSGREFEQYF.

The V gene is TRBV6-2 or TRBV6-3, the J gene TRBJ1-2; unclear D gene. Deletions cut 7 bases from V and 2 bases from J, with 14 bases between. The germline V gene has CDR1 MNHEY and CDR2 SVGEGT. CDR3 size: 14 residues. As DNA, the CDR3 is TGTGCCAGCACCCCCATACAGCTCAACTATGGCTACACCTTC. This sequence encodes CASTPIQLNYGYTF.

The genes are TRBV7-2 and TRBJ1-2, with D perhaps matching TRBD1 (6 bases). The V and J ends lost 2 bases and 0 bases respectively, with 19 bases between them. The CDR3 consists of 18 residues. Germline V gene sequence: CDR1 SGHTA, CDR2 FQGNSA. The DNA of the CDR3 is TGTGCCAGCAGCTTAAATGGCGCAGGGGTGGTGTCTAACTATGGCTACACCTTC. This translates into CASSLNGAGVVSNYGYTF.

The J gene is TRBJ2-5, the V gene TRBV9; D is undetermined. The germline V gene has CDR1 SGDLS and CDR2 YYNGEE. This CDR3 spans 17 amino acids. Trimming removed 0 bases at V and 7 bases at J, with 22 bases between. Here the CDR3 reads CASSVDPSELAAVTQYF. The DNA for the CDR3 is TGTGCCAGCAGCGTAGATCCGTCGGAACTTGCGGCCGTGACCCAGTACTTC.

The chain has TRBV30 and TRBJ1-1; D gene ambiguous. Germline-derived CDR1 and CDR2 are GTSNPN and SVGIG (reference sequence). Trimming shortened V by 7 bases and J by 1 base, and 4 bases separated the two germline ends. The CDR3 has 10 residues. The CDR3 nucleotides are TGTGCCTCCCAGAACACTGAAGCTTTCTTT. It is translated as CASQNTEAFF.

With respect to this clone: The junction differs from germline at one of its ends, possibly a read error. This chain links TRBV30 with TRBJ2-4; the match to TRBD2 covers 10 bases. Germline V gene lookup returns CDR1 GTSNPN and CDR2 SVGIG (reference sequence). This CDR3 has 11 amino acids. The DNA of the CDR3 is TGTGCCTGTGGAGGAAGCGGGAGGGCCTTTTTC. Translation gives CACGGSGRAFF.